The 18 T cell receptor beta chains below were found in one sample sequenced in a study of PD-1 blockade in mismatch repair-deficient tumors. Only in-frame clones appear in the TCRdb table, and some are missing; sequencing was by immunoSEQ multiplex PCR. The sample includes around 120,000 clones, about 88% of them seen just once. Material: peripheral blood, obtained 44 weeks after starting pembrolizumab. These TCRs come from an adult with mismatch repair-deficient cancer.

The chain combines TRBV5-4 with TRBJ2-1; D is uncertain. Per the germline V gene, CDR1 is SGHNT and CDR2 is YYREEE (reference sequence). The CDR3 is 13 residues long. Trimming pared 0 bases from V and 6 bases from J, leaving 7 bases between. The CDR3: CASSLVLINEQFF. The DNA of the CDR3 is TGTGCCAGCAGCTTGGTACTTATCAATGAGCAGTTCTTC.

The chain carries TRBV2 and TRBJ2-5, with TRBD1 identical over 9 bases. The CDR3 extends over 15 amino acids. The germline CDR1 and CDR2 sequences are SNHLY and FYNNEI. V gave up 4 bases and J gave up 5 bases; unmatched junction bases: 8. The CDR3 DNA sequence: TGTGCCAGCAGTGCCTGGGACAGGGTAGGGGAGACCCAGTACTTC. It codes for CASSAWDRVGETQYF.

The V call is TRBV7-6, the J call TRBJ2-1; D might be TRBD2 (5 bases). Trimming left V 2 bases short and J 9 bases short, with 14 bases between. The CDR3 contains 14 residues. The germline V gene has CDR1 SGHVS and CDR2 FNYEAQ. In DNA, the CDR3 is TGTGCCAGCAGCTTATTTCAGGAAGGAGGTGAGCAGTTCTTC. Translated: CASSLFQEGGEQFF.

The V call is TRBV12-5, the J call TRBJ2-3; D not resolved. This CDR3 region has 14 residues. CDR1 LGHNT and CDR2 FRNRAP come from the germline V gene. V was trimmed by 0 bases and J by 4 bases, leaving 8 bases between them. The CDR3 spells CASGLVHLSDTQYF. Written as DNA, the CDR3 is TGTGCTAGTGGTTTGGTACATTTGTCAGATACGCAGTATTTT.

The chain couples TRBV5-1 to TRBJ2-5; 7 bases agree with TRBD2. Per germline, CDR1 SGHRS and CDR2 YFSETQ. The CDR3 sequence is 14 residues long. The V and J ends lost 6 bases and 2 bases, in that order; junction bases with no gene match: 7. CDR3 in DNA: TGCGCCAGCAAGCTAGCGGAAATACAAGAGACCCAGTACTTC. It encodes CASKLAEIQETQYF.

This clone was observed a handful of times. CDR3 sequence reads: CASSMTVGYEQYF. The CDR3 nucleotides read TGTGCCAGTAGTATGACGGTGGGCTACGAGCAGTACTTC. This chain connects TRBV19 to TRBJ2-7; no definite D call. Per the germline V gene, CDR1 is LNHDA and CDR2 is SQIVND (reference sequence). V was trimmed by 3 bases and J by 3 bases, leaving 9 bases between them. This CDR3 is built from 13 residues.

J is TRBJ1-5 and V is TRBV7-9, with 7 bases lining up with TRBD1. After removal of 5 bases from V and 4 bases from J, the junction contained 5 bases not matched to a gene. This CDR3 spans 14 amino acids. Germline values: CDR1 SEHNR, CDR2 FQNEAQ (reference sequence). This CDR3 is CASSPTGPNQPQHF. The CDR3 DNA reads as TGTGCCAGCAGCCCGACAGGGCCGAATCAGCCCCAGCATTTT.

The chain has TRBV13 and TRBJ2-7, with 9 bases aligning to TRBD2. The germline V gene has CDR1 PRHDT and CDR2 FYEKMQ (reference sequence). Trimming cost V 0 bases and J 3 bases; bases outside gene matches: 3. There are 15 residues in the CDR3. CDR3 residues: CASSLGISGSYEQYF. CDR3 coding DNA: TGTGCCAGCAGCTTAGGCATTAGCGGGAGCTACGAGCAGTACTTC.

The V and J genes are TRBV10-1 and TRBJ1-1; D is perhaps TRBD1 (5 bases). Germline V gene sequence: CDR1 WNHNN, CDR2 SYGVQD (reference sequence). The CDR3 runs to 15 residues. V lost 6 bases and J 0 bases, leaving 14 bases between the germline ends. The CDR3 sequence: CASSHGRGLNTEAFF. CDR3 in DNA: TGCGCCAGCAGCCATGGACGGGGCCTGAACACTGAAGCTTTCTTT.

The chain combines TRBV29-1 with TRBJ2-7; 7 nucleotides align to TRBD2. Germline V lookup: CDR1 SQVTM, CDR2 ANQGSEA. The J segment lost 2 bases and the V segment lost 7 bases, leaving 5 bases of the junction unmatched. The CDR3 runs to 12 residues. This chain's CDR3 is CSATSPAYEQYF. The DNA for the CDR3 is TGCAGCGCGACTAGCCCCGCCTACGAGCAGTACTTC.

This clone was counted once. The V gene is TRBV6-1, the J gene TRBJ2-4; D gene uncertain. The germline gives CDR1 MNHNS, CDR2 SASEGT. Trimming shortened V by 3 bases and J by 0 bases, and 6 bases separated the two germline ends. The CDR3 is made up of 14 amino acids. CDR3 sequence: CASSDSLAKNIQYF. The CDR3 nucleotides are TGTGCCAGCAGTGACAGCCTAGCCAAAAACATTCAGTACTTC.

V is TRBV5-4 and J is TRBJ2-3; no clear D. Germline assignment: CDR1 SGHNT and CDR2 YYREEE (reference sequence). V gave up 1 base and J gave up 1 base, with 4 bases separating them. This CDR3 comprises 13 residues. The CDR3 sequence is CASSLQGTDTQYF. The CDR3 DNA sequence: TGTGCCAGCAGCTTGCAAGGCACAGATACGCAGTATTTT.

The rearrangement links TRBV18 to TRBJ2-3, with D perhaps matching TRBD2 (5 bases). Germline V gene lookup returns CDR1 KGHSH and CDR2 LQKENI. V was shortened by 3 bases and J by 0 bases, with 10 bases between the two germline ends. The CDR3 consists of 15 residues. For the CDR3, the DNA is TGTGCCAGCTCACCTAGCGAAATTAGCACAGATACGCAGTATTTT. It is translated as CASSPSEISTDTQYF.

This chain joins TRBV2 and TRBJ1-3; 7 bases are a match to TRBD1. Germline-derived CDR1 and CDR2 are SNHLY and FYNNEI. Germline trimming cut 6 bases from V and 0 bases from J; bases unmatched to any gene: 5. The CDR3 contains 15 residues. The CDR3 DNA reads as TGTGCCAGCAGCGCTCGGACAGGCTCTGGAAACACCATATATTTT. As protein: CASSARTGSGNTIYF.

The V and J genes are TRBV9 and TRBJ2-3, with no clear D. CDR3 size: 14 residues. Germline CDR1 SGDLS, CDR2 YYNGEE. Trimming took off 0 bases at V and 2 bases at J, with 7 bases between the two ends. The CDR3 reads CASSVAGDTDTQYF. The CDR3 coding sequence is TGTGCCAGCAGCGTAGCAGGTGACACAGATACGCAGTATTTT.

J is TRBJ2-5 and V is TRBV30; possibly TRBD1 or TRBD2 for D (7 bases each). Germline values: CDR1 GTSNPN, CDR2 SVGIG (reference sequence). This CDR3 is built from 15 residues. V dropped 3 bases and J dropped 4 bases, with 18 bases sitting between them. The CDR3 reads CAWSAEDREGETQYF. CDR3 nucleotide sequence: TGTGCCTGGAGCGCAGAAGACAGGGAGGGAGAGACCCAGTACTTC.

This sequence joins TRBV19 and TRBJ2-2, with a possible D match to TRBD1 (5 bases). The length of the CDR3 is 15 residues. Germline assignment: CDR1 LNHDA and CDR2 SQIVND (reference sequence). The ends were cut back, 3 bases at V and 3 bases at J, with 11 bases in the middle. Here the CDR3 reads CASSIARADTGELFF. CDR3 nucleotides: TGTGCCAGTAGTATCGCCAGGGCGGACACCGGGGAGCTGTTTTTT.

The V and J genes are TRBV4-1 and TRBJ1-4; TRBD1 matches 8 bases. Germline values: CDR1 MGHRA, CDR2 YSYEKL. The CDR3 has 18 amino acids. Germline trimming cut 5 bases from V and 4 bases from J; bases unmatched to any gene: 15. CDR3 in amino acids: CASSLGQGGGGLNEKLFF. Written as DNA, the CDR3 is TGCGCCAGCAGCTTAGGACAGGGAGGAGGAGGGCTTAATGAAAAACTGTTTTTT.